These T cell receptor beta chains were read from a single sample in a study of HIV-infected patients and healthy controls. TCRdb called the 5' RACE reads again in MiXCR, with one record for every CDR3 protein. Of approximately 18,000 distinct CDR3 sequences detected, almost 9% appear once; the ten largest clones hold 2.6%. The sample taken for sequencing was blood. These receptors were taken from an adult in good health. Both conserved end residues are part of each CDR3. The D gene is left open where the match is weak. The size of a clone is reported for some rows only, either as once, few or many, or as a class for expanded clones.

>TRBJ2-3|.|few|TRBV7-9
TGTGCCAGCAGCTTAGCTCGAATCGAGGGAAGCAGCACAGATACGCAGTATTTT
CASSLARIEGSSTDTQYF
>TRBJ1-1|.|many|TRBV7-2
TGTGCCAGCAGCTTATCGGGCACTGAAGCTTTCTTT
CASSLSGTEAFF
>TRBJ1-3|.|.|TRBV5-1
TGCGCCAGCAGCTTGGATCCGACAACCGGGGGAAACACCATATATTTT
CASSLDPTTGGNTIYF
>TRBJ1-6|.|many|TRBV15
TGTGCCACCAGCAGAGGGTCAGCAAATAATTCACCCCTCCACTTT
CATSRGSANNSPLHF
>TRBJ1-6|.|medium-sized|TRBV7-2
TGTGCCAGCAGCTTAGATTATGCAGGGCGGCCCCTCCACTTT
CASSLDYAGRPLHF
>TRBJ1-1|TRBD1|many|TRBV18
TGTGCCAGCTCAGTAACTACTGGACAGGGAGGCACTGAAGCTTTCTTT
CASSVTTGQGGTEAFF
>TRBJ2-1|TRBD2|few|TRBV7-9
TGTGCCAGCAGCCCGACCTTCGGCTATTCGCGGGAGTCTGGTGAGCAGTTCTTC
CASSPTFGYSRESGEQFF
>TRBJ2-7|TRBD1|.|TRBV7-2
TGTGCCAGCAGCGTACAAACAGGGGGCGGAGACGAGCAGTACTTC
CASSVQTGGGDEQYF
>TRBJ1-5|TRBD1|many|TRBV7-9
TGTGCCAGCAGCGGAGACAGGGTAAATCAGCCCCAGCATTTT
CASSGDRVNQPQHF
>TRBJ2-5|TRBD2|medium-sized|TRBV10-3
TGTGCCATCAGACCGGGGAGGGGCGAGACCCAGTACTTC
CAIRPGRGETQYF
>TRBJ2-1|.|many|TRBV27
TGTGCCAGCAGTCCAGAGGCGGCCCTCTACAATGAGCAGTTCTTC
CASSPEAALYNEQFF
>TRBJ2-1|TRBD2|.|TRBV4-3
TGCGCCAGCAGCACTTCTAGCGGGGGGGAGTACAATGAGCAGTTCTTC
CASSTSSGGEYNEQFF
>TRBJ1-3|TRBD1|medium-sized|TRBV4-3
TGCGCCAGCAGCCCAGAGGGACAGGCTGGAAACACCATATATTTT
CASSPEGQAGNTIYF
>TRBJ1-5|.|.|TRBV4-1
TGCGCCAGCAGCCCAATGGGATTTAGGCAGAGCAATCAGCCCCAGCATTTT
CASSPMGFRQSNQPQHF
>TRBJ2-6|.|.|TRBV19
TGTGCCAGTAGTATCAGTCAGGCGAGATCCTCTGGGGCCAACGTCCTGACTTTC
CASSISQARSSGANVLTF
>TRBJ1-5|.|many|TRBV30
TGTGCCTGGAGTGCCGTCAGCCACAGTGATGATTTCAATCAGCCCCAGCATTTT
CAWSAVSHSDDFNQPQHF
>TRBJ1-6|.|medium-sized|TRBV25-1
TGTGCCAGCAGTCCGAAGCTGGGGGACCATTCACCCCTCCACTTT
CASSPKLGDHSPLHF
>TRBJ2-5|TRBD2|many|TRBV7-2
TGTGCCAGCAGCTCCTGGGGACTAGCGAGACAAGAGACCCAGTACTTC
CASSSWGLARQETQYF
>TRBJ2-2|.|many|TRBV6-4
TGTGCCAGCAGTGACGGGGGAACCGGGGAGCTGTTTTTT
CASSDGGTGELFF
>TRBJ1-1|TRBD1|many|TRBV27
TGTGCCAGCAGTTTAGGAGACAGGGAAAGGGCTGAAGCTTTCTTT
CASSLGDRERAEAFF
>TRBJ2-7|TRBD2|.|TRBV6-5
TGTGCCAGCAGTCATACCGCTGGGACTAGCGGGGGCTACGAGCAGTACTTC
CASSHTAGTSGGYEQYF
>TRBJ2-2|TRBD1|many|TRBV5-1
TGCGCCAGCAGCGACCGGACAGGGGGCAGGGCCGGGGAGCTGTTTTTT
CASSDRTGGRAGELFF
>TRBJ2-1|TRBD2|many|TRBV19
TGTGCCAGTAGTGACCTAGCGGGGACACCGCAGGATGAGCAGTTCTTC
CASSDLAGTPQDEQFF
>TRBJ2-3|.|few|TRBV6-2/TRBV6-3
TGTGCCAGCACAAACGCGAGGGATACGCAGTATTTT
CASTNARDTQYF
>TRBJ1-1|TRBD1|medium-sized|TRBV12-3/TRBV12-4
TGTGCCAGCAGTTTAACAGGGGTGAACACTGAAGCTTTCTTT
CASSLTGVNTEAFF
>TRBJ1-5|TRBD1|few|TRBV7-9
TGTGCCAGCAGCTCACACCCGACAGGGATGAGCAATCAGCCCCAGCATTTT
CASSSHPTGMSNQPQHF
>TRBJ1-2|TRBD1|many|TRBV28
TGTGCCAGCAGGGACAGGGGTTCCTATGGCTACACCTTC
CASRDRGSYGYTF
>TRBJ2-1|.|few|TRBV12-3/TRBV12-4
TGTGCCAGCAGTTTAGGCGGACGGATCTACAATGAGCAGTTCTTC
CASSLGGRIYNEQFF
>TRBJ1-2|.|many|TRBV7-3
TGTGCCAGCAGCTTAAGGGAGGGGGGTGGCTACACCTTC
CASSLREGGGYTF
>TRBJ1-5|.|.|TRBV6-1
TGTGCCAGCAGCCGAACAGGGCTAGGTCAGCCCCAGCATTTT
CASSRTGLGQPQHF
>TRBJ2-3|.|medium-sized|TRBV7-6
TGTGCCAGCAGCTTAGGATTACCTAGCACAGATACGCAGTATTTT
CASSLGLPSTDTQYF
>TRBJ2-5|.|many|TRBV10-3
TGTGCCATCAGCCTCAGGGGTGTCGAGACCCAGTACTTC
CAISLRGVETQYF
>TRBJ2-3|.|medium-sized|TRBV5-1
TGCGCCACTCGGGACTTACGCACAGATACGCAGTATTTT
CATRDLRTDTQYF
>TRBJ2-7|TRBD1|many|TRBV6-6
TGTGCCAGCAGTTACCAGGGGGCGACCTGTAACTTC
CASSYQGATCNF
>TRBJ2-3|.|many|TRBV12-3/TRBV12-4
TGTGCCAGCACCAGGGGCACAGATACGCAGTATTTT
CASTRGTDTQYF
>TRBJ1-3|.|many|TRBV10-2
TGCGCCAGCAGTGAGTTGGCTGGAAACACCATATATTTT
CASSELAGNTIYF
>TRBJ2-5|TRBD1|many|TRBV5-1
TGCGCCAGCAGCTTGGCCAGGGGGTTAGAGACCCAGTACTTC
CASSLARGLETQYF
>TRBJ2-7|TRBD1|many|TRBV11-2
TGTGCCAGCAGCTACTCCGGGACAGACTCCTACGAGCAGTACTTC
CASSYSGTDSYEQYF
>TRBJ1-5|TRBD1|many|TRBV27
TGTGCCAGCAGTAGGGGACAGGGAAGCAATCAGCCCCAGCATTTT
CASSRGQGSNQPQHF